Listed below are T cell receptor beta chains from one sample, sequenced in a study of identical twins. TCRdb processed the 5' RACE reads anew with MiXCR; each CDR3 protein has one entry. This table holds about 530,000 distinct CDR3 sequences, 20% to 25% found once. The sample was also reused in another study, on yellow fever vaccine responses in identical twins.

Sequencing input: CD4+ T cells sorted from blood. The source of these receptors is a woman aged 18-35 years in good health. Each CDR3 is given with its conserved first and last residue. A D gene is named only where the DNA matches it firmly. The listing skips clone size in some rows; elsewhere it reads once, few, many or a size class.

v_gene	abundance	j_gene	len	d_gene	CDR3nt	CDR3aa
TRBV4-1	few	TRBJ2-1	15	.	TGCGCCAGCAGCCAAAGGATGGGACCTTGGGCTGAGCAGTTCTTC	CASSQRMGPWAEQFF
TRBV12-3/TRBV12-4	few	TRBJ2-5	14	TRBD2	TGTGCCAGCAGTACTAGCGGGAGTGAAGAGACCCAGTACTTC	CASSTSGSEETQYF
TRBV5-1	.	TRBJ2-3	15	.	TGCGCCAGCACATCCGACTTTTCCCCAACAGATACGCAGTATTTT	CASTSDFSPTDTQYF
TRBV14	.	TRBJ1-1	13	.	TGTGCCAGCGGGCGACAGATGAACACTGAAGCTTTCTTT	CASGRQMNTEAFF
TRBV9	.	TRBJ2-1	17	.	TGTGCCAGCAGCGTACTCGGATCATCCCTCCCACACAATGAGCAGTTCTTC	CASSVLGSSLPHNEQFF
TRBV3-1	few	TRBJ1-2	14	.	TGTGCCAGCAGCCAAGATGTCACTAACTATGGCTACACCTTC	CASSQDVTNYGYTF
TRBV15	.	TRBJ2-2	15	.	TGTGCCACCAGCTCGCGATTAGGTGGGACCGGGGAGCTGTTTTTT	CATSSRLGGTGELFF
TRBV18	many	TRBJ2-2	15	.	TGTGCCAGCAGTCCGGGGGCTACGAACACCGGGGAGCTGTTTTTT	CASSPGATNTGELFF
TRBV7-2	.	TRBJ2-7	15	TRBD1	TGTGCCAGCAGCTTAGGGACAGGGGGCTTCTACGAGCAGTACTTC	CASSLGTGGFYEQYF
TRBV28	.	TRBJ2-3	14	.	TGTGCCAGTGCTTCCACAGGGTTTGGAGATACGCAGTATTTT	CASASTGFGDTQYF
TRBV21-1	few	TRBJ2-1	16	.	TGTTCGGTACCATTGGCGGGAGGGCAACCCTACAATGAGCAGTTCTTC	CSVPLAGGQPYNEQFF
TRBV10-3	.	TRBJ2-1	17	TRBD2	TGTGCCATCAGTGCCGGACTAGCGGGGGGGCCGGGCAATGAGCAGTTCTTC	CAISAGLAGGPGNEQFF
TRBV29-1	.	TRBJ1-2	12	.	TGCAGCGTTGAAAGGTACAGGGTTGGCTACACCTTC	CSVERYRVGYTF
TRBV12-3/TRBV12-4	.	TRBJ1-1	13	.	.	CASSTSANTEAFF
TRBV7-3	.	TRBJ2-1	14	TRBD2	TGTGCCAGCAGCTCACCGGGACTAGTAGGTGAGCAGTTCTTC	CASSSPGLVGEQFF